The 10 T cell receptor beta chains below all came from one sample that was sequenced in a study of T cells in Graves' hyperthyroidism and ophthalmopathy. The CDR3 regions of TCR beta were amplified from RNA transcripts. The HTBI primer set served for first-round RT-PCR of the TCR CDR3. TCRdb called the multiplex PCR reads again in MiXCR, with one record for every CDR3 protein. The repertoire includes hundreds of thousands of distinct CDR3 sequences, less than 25% of them detected once, and around a third sits in the top ten. The sample comprised blood. These receptors were taken from a young man with Graves' ophthalmopathy.

The gene calls are TRBV5-1 and TRBJ2-3; no clear D. The germline V gene encodes CDR1 SGHRS and CDR2 YFSETQ. This CDR3 is built from 13 residues. Trimming stripped 4 bases from V and 3 bases from J, with 9 bases between. CDR3 amino acids: CASSIEVTDTQYF. The CDR3 bases are TGCGCCAGCAGCATCGAGGTGACAGATACGCAGTATTTT. The variable domain in full, completed from reference TRBV5-1 and TRBJ2-3, reads KAGVTQTPRYLIKTRGQQVTLSCSPISGHRSVSWYQQTPGQGLQFLFEYFSETQRNKGNFPGRFSGRQFSNSRSEMNVSTLELGDSALYLCASSIEVTDTQYFGPGTRLTVL.

This clonotype was found many times. The chain has TRBV11-2 and TRBJ1-1; unclear D gene. Germline V lookup: CDR1 SGHAT, CDR2 FQNNGV. The CDR3 is made up of 13 amino acids. Trimming removed 4 bases at V and 0 bases at J, with 6 bases between. DNA of the CDR3: TGTGCCAGCAGCTCGACATTGAACACTGAAGCTTTCTTT. Its translation is CASSSTLNTEAFF.

This clonotype was counted between two and nine times. The rearrangement joins TRBV9 to TRBJ2-6, with TRBD2 as a possible D gene (6 bases). V dropped 0 bases and J dropped 0 bases, with 13 bases sitting between them. This CDR3 contains 18 residues. Germline CDR1 SGDLS, CDR2 YYNGEE. The CDR3 coding sequence is TGTGCCAGCAGCGTAGCCGGAGGGTCGGGCTCTGGGGCCAACGTCCTGACTTTC. Residues: CASSVAGGSGSGANVLTF.

V usage is TRBV12-3 or TRBV12-4 and J usage is TRBJ1-5; maybe TRBD1 (6 bases). This CDR3 region has 17 residues. Trimming removed 1 base from V and 0 bases from J, with 13 bases in between. The CDR3 nucleotides are TGTGCCAGCAGTTTAGGGGGGGCGGGTATTAGCAATCAGCCCCAGCATTTT. Encoded protein: CASSLGGAGISNQPQHF.

This clonotype appeared a few times. The gene calls are TRBV7-3 and TRBJ1-2, with 8 bases fitting TRBD1. The CDR3 sequence is 13 residues long. The germline CDR1 and CDR2 sequences are SGHTA and FQGTGA. V shed 3 bases, J shed 5 bases, and the junction held 2 bases outside the gene matches. The DNA of the CDR3 is TGTGCCAGCAGCTTGGACAGGGAATATGGCTACACCTTC. This sequence encodes CASSLDREYGYTF.

This clonotype was recorded many times. The chain has TRBV6-1 and TRBJ1-1; D possibly corresponds to TRBD1 (5 bases). Germline CDR1 and CDR2: MNHNS and SASEGT. Trimming removed 6 bases at V and 1 base at J, with 9 bases between. This CDR3 contains 13 residues. The CDR3 reads CASSWGQNTEAFF. CDR3 DNA: TGTGCCAGCAGCTGGGGCCAGAACACTGAAGCTTTCTTT.

This clonotype occurred many times. This sequence joins TRBV7-8 and TRBJ2-3; 7 bases match TRBD2. CDR3 length equals 16 residues. The germline CDR1 and CDR2 sequences are SGHVS and FQNEAQ. V dropped 1 base and J dropped 6; count of bases not matched to a gene: 10. CDR3 nucleotides: TGTGCCAGCAGCTTAGTGGGCGGGAGCCTACCGGATACGCAGTATTTT. Translation: CASSLVGGSLPDTQYF.

The chain links TRBV3-1 to TRBJ1-1; D might be TRBD1 (6 bases). The CDR3 totals 16 residues. Trimming removed 6 bases from V and 9 bases from J, with 26 bases in between. CDR1 and CDR2 (germline): LGHDT, YNNKEL (reference sequence). The CDR3 loop is CASSLPGGGDIEKAFF. Here the CDR3 DNA reads TGTGCCAGCAGTCTCCCCGGGGGAGGGGACATAGAAAAAGCTTTCTTT.

This clonotype occurred many times. This chain connects TRBV30 to TRBJ2-5, with 10 bases fitting TRBD2. CDR3 size: 15 residues. Trimming took 5 bases from V and 1 from J; bases not matched to a gene: 7. Germline V gene sequence: CDR1 GTSNPN, CDR2 SVGIG (reference sequence). The CDR3 sequence is CAWGRLAGVQETQYF. The CDR3 DNA sequence: TGTGCCTGGGGACGGCTAGCGGGAGTCCAAGAGACCCAGTACTTC.

V usage is TRBV3-1 and J usage is TRBJ2-5, with 9 bases aligning to TRBD2. The CDR3 is made up of 17 amino acids. CDR1 is LGHDT and CDR2 is YNNKEL in the germline V gene (reference sequence). The V gene end was trimmed by 0 bases and the J gene end by 2 bases; junction bases not matched to a gene: 7. CDR3 amino acids: CASSQDTGLAIQETQYF. CDR3 DNA sequence: TGTGCCAGCAGCCAAGATACCGGACTAGCGATTCAAGAGACCCAGTACTTC.